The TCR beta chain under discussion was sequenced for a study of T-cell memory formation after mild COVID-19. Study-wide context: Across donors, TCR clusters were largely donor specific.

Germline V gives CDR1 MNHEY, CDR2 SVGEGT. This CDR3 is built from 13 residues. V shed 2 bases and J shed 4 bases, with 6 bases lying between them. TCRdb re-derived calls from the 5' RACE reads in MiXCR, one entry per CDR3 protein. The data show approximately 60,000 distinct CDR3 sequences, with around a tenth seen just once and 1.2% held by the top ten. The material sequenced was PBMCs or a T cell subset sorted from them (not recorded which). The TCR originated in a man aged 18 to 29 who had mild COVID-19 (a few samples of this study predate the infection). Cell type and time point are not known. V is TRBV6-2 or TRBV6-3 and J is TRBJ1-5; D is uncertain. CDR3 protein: CASSYGQNQPQHF. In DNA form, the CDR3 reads TGTGCCAGCAGTTACGGCCAAAATCAGCCCCAGCATTTT.